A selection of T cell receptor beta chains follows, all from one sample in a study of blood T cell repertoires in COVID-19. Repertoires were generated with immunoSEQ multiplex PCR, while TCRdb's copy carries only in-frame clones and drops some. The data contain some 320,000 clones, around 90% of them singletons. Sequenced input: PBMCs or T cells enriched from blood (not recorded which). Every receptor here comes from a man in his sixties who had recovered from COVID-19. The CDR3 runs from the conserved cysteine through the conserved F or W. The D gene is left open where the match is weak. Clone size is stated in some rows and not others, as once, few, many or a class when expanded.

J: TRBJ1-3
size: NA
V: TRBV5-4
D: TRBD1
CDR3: CASSSTGQGRNTIYF
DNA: TGTGCCAGCAGCTCTACGGGACAGGGGAGGAACACCATATATTTT

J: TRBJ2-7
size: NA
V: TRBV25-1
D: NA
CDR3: CASRGGGILEQYF
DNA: TGTGCCAGCAGAGGAGGCGGGATCCTCGAGCAGTACTTC

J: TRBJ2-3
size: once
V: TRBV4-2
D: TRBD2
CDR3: CASSQGLAGADTQYF
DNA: TGTGCCAGCAGCCAAGGATTAGCGGGGGCAGATACGCAGTATTTT

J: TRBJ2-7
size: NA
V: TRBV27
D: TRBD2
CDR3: CASGRLAGPYEQYF
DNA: TGTGCCAGCGGGAGACTAGCGGGGCCCTACGAGCAGTACTTC

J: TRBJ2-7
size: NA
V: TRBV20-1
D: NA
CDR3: CSAAQGNEQYF
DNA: TGCAGTGCTGCGCAGGGGAACGAGCAGTACTTC

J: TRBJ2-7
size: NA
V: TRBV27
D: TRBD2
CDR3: CASSSPGLAATPGKNEQYF
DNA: TGTGCCAGCAGCAGCCCGGGACTAGCGGCCACCCCGGGAAAGAACGAGCAGTACTTC

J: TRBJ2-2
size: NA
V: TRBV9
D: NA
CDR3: CASSSRSYTGELFF
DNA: TGTGCCAGCAGCTCACGGAGCTACACCGGGGAGCTGTTTTTT

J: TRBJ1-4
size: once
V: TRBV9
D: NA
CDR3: CASSVGNNEKLFF
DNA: TGTGCCAGCAGCGTAGGTAATAATGAAAAACTGTTTTTT

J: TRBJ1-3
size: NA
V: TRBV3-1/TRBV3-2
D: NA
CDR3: CASSQGYRRSGNTIYF
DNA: TGTGCCAGCAGCCAAGGATACAGGCGCTCTGGAAACACCATATATTTT

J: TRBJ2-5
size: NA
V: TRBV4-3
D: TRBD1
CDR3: CASSHAQGEWETQYF
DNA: TGCGCCAGCAGCCATGCACAGGGGGAGTGGGAGACCCAGTACTTC

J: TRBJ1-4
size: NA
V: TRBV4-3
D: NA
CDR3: CASSQDLVGRGFVTNEKLFF
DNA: TGCGCCAGCAGCCAAGATCTTGTCGGGAGGGGTTTCGTAACTAATGAAAAACTGTTTTTT

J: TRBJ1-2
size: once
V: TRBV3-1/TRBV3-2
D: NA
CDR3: CASSPGQSGYTF
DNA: TGTGCCAGCAGCCCCGGACAGTCAGGCTACACCTTC

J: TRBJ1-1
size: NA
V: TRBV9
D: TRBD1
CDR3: CASTPGPSQGTEAFF
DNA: TGTGCCAGCACCCCGGGTCCCTCACAGGGGACTGAAGCTTTCTTT

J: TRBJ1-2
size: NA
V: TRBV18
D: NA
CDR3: CASSLTRAAGDYGYTF
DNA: TGTGCCAGCTCATTAACCCGTGCGGCAGGGGACTATGGCTACACCTTC

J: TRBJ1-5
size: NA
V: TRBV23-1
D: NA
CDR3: CASTHERRHNQPQHF
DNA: TGCGCCAGCACTCACGAGCGGCGTCACAATCAGCCCCAGCATTTT

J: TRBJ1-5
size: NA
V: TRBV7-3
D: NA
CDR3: CASSPGFFQPQHF
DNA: TGTGCCAGCAGCCCAGGGTTCTTTCAGCCCCAGCATTTT

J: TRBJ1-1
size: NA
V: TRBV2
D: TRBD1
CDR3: CASSKGQPNTEAFF
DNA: TGTGCCAGCAGTAAGGGACAGCCGAACACTGAAGCTTTCTTT

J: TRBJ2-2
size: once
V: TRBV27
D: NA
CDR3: CASSLYRDTGELFF
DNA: TGTGCCAGCAGTTTATACAGGGACACCGGGGAGCTGTTTTTT

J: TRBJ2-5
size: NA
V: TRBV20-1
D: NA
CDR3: CSASRGKETQYF
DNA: TGCAGTGCTAGTAGGGGAAAAGAGACCCAGTACTTC

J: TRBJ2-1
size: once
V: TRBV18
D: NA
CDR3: CASSPPGLLYNEQFF
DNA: TGTGCCAGCTCACCACCGGGACTTCTCTACAATGAGCAGTTCTTC

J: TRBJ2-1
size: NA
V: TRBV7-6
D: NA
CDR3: CASSSGLGNEQFF
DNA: TGTGCCAGCAGCTCAGGGTTGGGGAATGAGCAGTTCTTC

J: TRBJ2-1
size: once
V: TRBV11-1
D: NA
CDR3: CASSLGTFQSNEQFF
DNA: TGTGCCAGCAGTCTCGGGACTTTCCAATCCAATGAGCAGTTCTTC

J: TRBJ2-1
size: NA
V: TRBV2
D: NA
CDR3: CASSELGGPYNEQFF
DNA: TGTGCCAGCAGTGAATTGGGAGGTCCCTACAATGAGCAGTTCTTC

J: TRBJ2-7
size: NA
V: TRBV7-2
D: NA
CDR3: CASRPQIKSYEQYF
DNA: TGTGCCAGCAGACCCCAGATTAAATCCTACGAGCAGTACTTC

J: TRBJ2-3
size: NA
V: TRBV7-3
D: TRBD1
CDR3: CASSTRTGLTDTQYF
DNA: TGTGCCAGCAGCACCCGGACAGGGCTAACAGATACGCAGTATTTT

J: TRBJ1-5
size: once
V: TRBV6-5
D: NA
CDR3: CASSPGSNQPQHF
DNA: TGTGCCAGCAGTCCAGGAAGCAATCAGCCCCAGCATTTT

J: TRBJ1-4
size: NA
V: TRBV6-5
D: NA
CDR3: CASSYPGPGKLFF
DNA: TGTGCCAGCAGTTACCCTGGCCCTGGAAAACTGTTTTTT

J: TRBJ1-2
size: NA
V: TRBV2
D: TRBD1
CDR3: CASRRTGEGYGYTF
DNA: TGTGCCAGCAGGAGGACAGGGGAGGGCTATGGCTACACCTTC

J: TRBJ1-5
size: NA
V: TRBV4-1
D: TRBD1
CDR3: CASSQDGLCGQGGPGNQPQHF
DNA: TGCGCCAGCAGCCAAGATGGACTGTGCGGACAGGGGGGTCCTGGCAATCAGCCCCAGCATTTT

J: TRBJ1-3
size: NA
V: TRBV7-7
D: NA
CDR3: CASSPGGAGNTIYF
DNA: TGTGCTAGCAGCCCGGGGGGGGCTGGAAACACCATATATTTT

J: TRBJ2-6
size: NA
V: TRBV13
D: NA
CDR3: CASSNRNSGANVLTF
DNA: TGTGCCAGCAGCAACAGGAACTCTGGGGCCAACGTCCTGACTTTC

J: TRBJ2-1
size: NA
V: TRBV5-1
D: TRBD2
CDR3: CASSLAGSPGGSYNEQFF
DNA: TGCGCCAGCAGCTTGGCCGGTAGCCCGGGGGGGTCCTACAATGAGCAGTTCTTC

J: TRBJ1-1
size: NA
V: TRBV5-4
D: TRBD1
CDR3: CASSRTGVNTEAFF
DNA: TGTGCCAGCAGCAGGACAGGTGTGAACACTGAAGCTTTCTTT

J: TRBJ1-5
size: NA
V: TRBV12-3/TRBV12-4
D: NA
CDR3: CASSLGGDQPQHF
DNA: TGTGCCAGCAGTTTAGGGGGAGATCAGCCCCAGCATTTT

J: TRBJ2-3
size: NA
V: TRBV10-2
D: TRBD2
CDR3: CASSESRGTSGTDTQYF
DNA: TGCGCCAGCAGTGAGTCGAGAGGGACTAGCGGCACAGATACGCAGTATTTT

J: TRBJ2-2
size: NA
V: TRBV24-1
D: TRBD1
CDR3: CATKGQGRSGELFF
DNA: TGTGCCACCAAAGGACAGGGGAGGTCCGGGGAGCTGTTTTTT

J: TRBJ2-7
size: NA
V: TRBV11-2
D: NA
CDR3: CASRTSSGVGQYF
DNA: TGTGCCAGCAGGACCTCCTCGGGAGTCGGGCAGTACTTC

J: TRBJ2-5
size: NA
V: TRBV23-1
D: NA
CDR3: CASTRRVGETQYF
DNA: TGCGCCAGCACGCGGAGGGTGGGAGAGACCCAGTACTTC

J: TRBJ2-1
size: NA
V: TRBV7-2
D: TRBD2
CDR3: CASSLWGLNNEQFF
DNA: TGTGCCAGCAGCTTATGGGGACTAAATAATGAGCAGTTCTTC

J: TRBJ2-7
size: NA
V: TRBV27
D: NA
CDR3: CASSLSGARPYEQYF
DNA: TGTGCCAGCAGTTTATCGGGGGCCCGACCTTACGAGCAGTACTTC

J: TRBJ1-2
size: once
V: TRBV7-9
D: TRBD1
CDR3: CASSLDRQGSYGYTF
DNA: TGTGCCAGCAGCTTAGATAGACAGGGCTCCTATGGCTACACCTTC

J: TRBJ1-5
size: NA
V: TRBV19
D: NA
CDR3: CASSIDQTSNQPQHF
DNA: TGTGCCAGTAGTATAGATCAGACAAGCAATCAGCCCCAGCATTTT

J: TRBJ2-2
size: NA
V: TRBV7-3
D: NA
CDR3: CASQPDGGAGNTGELFF
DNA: TGTGCCAGCCAACCCGACGGGGGAGCGGGGAACACCGGGGAGCTGTTTTTT

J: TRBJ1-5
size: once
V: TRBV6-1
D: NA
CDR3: CASSEGQSNQPQHF
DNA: TGTGCCAGCAGTGAAGGACAGTCCAATCAGCCCCAGCATTTT

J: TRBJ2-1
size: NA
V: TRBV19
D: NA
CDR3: CASSIREYNEQFF
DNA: TGTGCCAGTAGTATTCGTGAGTACAATGAGCAGTTCTTC

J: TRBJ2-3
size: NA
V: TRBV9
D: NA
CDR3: CASSVERGNTDTQYF
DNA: TGTGCCAGCAGCGTAGAACGGGGAAACACAGATACGCAGTATTTT

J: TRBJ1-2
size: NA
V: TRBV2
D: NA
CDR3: CASSEAAGNYGYTF
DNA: TGTGCCAGCAGTGAAGCAGCAGGAAACTATGGCTACACCTTC

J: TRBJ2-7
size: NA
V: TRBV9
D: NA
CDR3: CASSPPRAYEQYF
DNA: TGTGCCAGCAGCCCACCCCGGGCCTACGAGCAGTACTTC

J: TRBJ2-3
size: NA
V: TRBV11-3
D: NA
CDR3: CASSLDNRDTQYF
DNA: TGTGCCAGCAGCTTAGATAACAGGGATACGCAGTATTTT

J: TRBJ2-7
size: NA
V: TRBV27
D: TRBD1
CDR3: CASSGQAASYEQYF
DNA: TGTGCCAGCAGTGGACAGGCCGCCTCCTACGAGCAGTACTTC

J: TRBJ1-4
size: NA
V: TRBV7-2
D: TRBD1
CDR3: CASSLDRGAEKLFF
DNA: TGTGCCAGCAGCTTAGACAGGGGGGCTGAAAAACTGTTTTTT

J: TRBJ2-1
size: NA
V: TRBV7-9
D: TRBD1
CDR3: CASRQGQGQNNEQFF
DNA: TGTGCCAGCAGGCAGGGACAGGGGCAGAACAATGAGCAGTTCTTC

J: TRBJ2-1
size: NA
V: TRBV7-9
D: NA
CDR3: CASLGDDYNEQFF
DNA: TGTGCCAGCTTAGGAGATGACTACAATGAGCAGTTCTTC

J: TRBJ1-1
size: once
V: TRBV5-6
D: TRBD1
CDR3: CASSTDRDGTEAFF
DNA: TGTGCCAGCAGCACCGACAGGGACGGCACTGAAGCTTTCTTT

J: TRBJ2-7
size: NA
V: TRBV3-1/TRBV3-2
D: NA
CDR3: CASSQDLPESSYEQYF
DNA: TGTGCCAGCAGCCAAGATTTACCGGAGAGCTCCTACGAGCAGTACTTC

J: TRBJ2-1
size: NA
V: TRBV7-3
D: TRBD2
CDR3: CASSLKGRSGLAGGDYEQFF
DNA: TGTGCCAGCAGCTTAAAGGGCCGAAGTGGACTAGCGGGAGGCGACTATGAGCAGTTCTTC

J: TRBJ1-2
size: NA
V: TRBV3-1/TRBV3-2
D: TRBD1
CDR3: CASSPTGNNGYTF
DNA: TGTGCCAGCAGTCCGACAGGGAACAATGGCTACACCTTC